One T cell receptor beta chain is described in this entry. The record originates from a study of shared clonotypes between healthy human individuals. CDR1 MNHNS and CDR2 SASEGT come from the germline V gene. The CDR3 consists of 15 residues. V gave up 1 base and J gave up 8 bases; unmatched junction bases: 7. Clones were sequenced by immunoSEQ multiplex PCR, and TCRdb holds only the in-frame ones, with some missing. The sample has about 2.4 million clones; 93% are singletons. Sequenced input: naive CD4+ T cells from PBMCs. Subset specified: CD45RA+ positively selected. The TCR was taken from a man aged 18 to 30 in good health. Some clones in this sample may be carry-over from other donors' samples. The chain is built from TRBV6-1 and TRBJ2-1, with TRBD2 matching over 8 bases. CDR3 in amino acids: CASSEVGTRRYEQFF. CDR3 bases: TGTGCCAGCAGTGAAGTTGGGACTAGACGCTATGAGCAGTTCTTC.